This TCR beta chain was obtained from a study of blood T cell repertoires in COVID-19. Study as a whole: Italy, Spain and the United States were the sources of the convalescent and acute COVID-19 samples.

V dropped 5 bases and J dropped 3 bases, with 10 bases sitting between them. The CDR3 is 13 amino acids. Germline V gives CDR1 SGHVS, CDR2 FQNEAQ. Per the original methods: Nucleated cell counts were estimated from reference gene primer amplification. Method: immunoSEQ multiplex PCR; TCRdb's copy keeps in-frame clones and lacks some. That table supplies the V and J calls and clone size; D and trimming were determined from the DNA. The sample holds roughly 90,000 clones, 80% to 85% seen once. Material: peripheral blood. The chain couples TRBV7-8 to TRBJ1-2; D gene uncertain. This clonotype originated in a woman of 80 years or more with active or convalescent COVID-19. In DNA, the CDR3 is TGTGCCAGCAGCCCCGGAGTTGACTATGGCTACACCTTC. This gives the protein CASSPGVDYGYTF.